One sample yielded the 10 T cell receptor beta chains listed below, sequenced in a study of cytomegalovirus exposure and HLA in healthy donors. 13 Jbeta primers and 60 Vbeta primers were used for the PCR. The method was immunoSEQ multiplex PCR; TCRdb's version includes in-frame clones alone and lacks a portion of them. Of fewer than 150,000 clones detected, nearly 80% appear once; the ten largest clones hold just over 5%. The sample taken for sequencing was PBMCs. These receptors all come from a male donor in good health and CMV-seronegative.

The J gene is TRBJ2-5, the V gene TRBV27; 11 nucleotides match TRBD1. V trimming: 1 base; J trimming: 2 bases; junction bases outside the gene matches: 3. CDR1 is MNHEY and CDR2 is SMNVEV in the germline V gene (reference sequence). This CDR3 region has 16 residues. DNA of the CDR3: TGTGCCAGCAGTTTATGGGGACAGGGGGAACAAGAGACCCAGTACTTC. It is translated as CASSLWGQGEQETQYF.

CDR3 sequence: CASERATLRGYTF. In DNA, the CDR3 is TGTGCCAGCGAGAGGGCCACTCTCCGGGGCTACACCTTC. This chain connects TRBV2 to TRBJ1-2; the D is unclear. The germline V and J ends were trimmed by 8 bases and 8 bases, with 18 bases remaining between them. Germline V gives CDR1 SNHLY, CDR2 FYNNEI. The CDR3 spans 13 residues.

This clone occurred a few times. The V call is TRBV7-9, the J call TRBJ1-1; D gene unclear. Germline V CDR1 and CDR2: SEHNR, FQNEAQ (reference sequence). CDR3 size: 16 residues. Trimming cost V 5 bases and J 0 bases, with 16 bases left between them. The CDR3 nucleotides read TGTGCCAGCAGCGTCGGGGTTGCGGGAATGAACACTGAAGCTTTCTTT. It translates to CASSVGVAGMNTEAFF.

This sequence joins TRBV7-9 and TRBJ1-2; maybe TRBD1 (6 bases). Between the trimmed V and J ends, which lost 2 bases and 4 bases, there was a span of 20 bases. Germline loops: CDR1 SEHNR, CDR2 FQNEAQ (reference sequence). The CDR3 is 17 residues long. The CDR3 DNA sequence: TGTGCCAGCAGCTTACAAACCCCTCGTACAGGGTCCTATGGCTACACCTTC. Amino acid sequence: CASSLQTPRTGSYGYTF.

The J gene is TRBJ1-4, the V gene TRBV5-1, with D perhaps TRBD1 (6 bases). Germline V CDR1 and CDR2: SGHRS, YFSETQ. V was shortened by 2 bases and J by 7 bases, with 12 bases between the two germline ends. The CDR3 is 14 residues long. Written as DNA, the CDR3 is TGCGCCAGCAGCTTAATGGGACAAGGTGAAAAACTGTTTTTT. This encodes CASSLMGQGEKLFF. Complete variable domain (other parts from reference TRBV5-1 and TRBJ1-4): KAGVTQTPRYLIKTRGQQVTLSCSPISGHRSVSWYQQTPGQGLQFLFEYFSETQRNKGNFPGRFSGRQFSNSRSEMNVSTLELGDSALYLCASSLMGQGEKLFFGSGTQLSVL.

The rearrangement links TRBV29-1 to TRBJ2-3, with 14 bases matching TRBD2. The germline V gene has CDR1 SQVTM and CDR2 ANQGSEA. Trimming cost V 5 bases and J 2 bases; bases outside gene matches: 9. The CDR3 totals 17 residues. CDR3 nucleotides: TGCAGCGTTTCCGGGACTAGCGGGGGTGGCCCCACAGATACGCAGTATTTT. This translates into CSVSGTSGGGPTDTQYF.

The chain combines TRBV7-6 with TRBJ1-1; 9 nucleotides match TRBD1. Trimming cost V 5 bases and J 3 bases; bases outside gene matches: 7. The CDR3 spans 15 residues. Germline loops: CDR1 SGHVS, CDR2 FNYEAQ. In DNA, the CDR3 is TGTGCCAGCAGCGCGGGACAGGGTACCCACACTGAAGCTTTCTTT. Residues: CASSAGQGTHTEAFF.

A few counts support this clone. CDR3 amino acids: CASSQVGRGGGDEQFF. CDR3 sequence (DNA): TGCGCCAGCAGCCAAGTAGGCCGGGGGGGCGGAGATGAGCAGTTCTTC. This chain links TRBV4-3 with TRBJ2-1; 8 bases are a match to TRBD2. The germline V gene has CDR1 LGHNA and CDR2 YSLEER. The CDR3 is 16 amino acids. V gave up 1 base and J gave up 8 bases; unmatched junction bases: 10.

This clone appeared a few times. The rearrangement links TRBV4-1 to TRBJ1-1; tentative D call: TRBD1 (6 bases). This CDR3 is 14 amino acids long. The ends were cut back, 4 bases at V and 1 base at J, with 10 bases in the middle. Germline V gene sequence: CDR1 MGHRA, CDR2 YSYEKL. CDR3 sequence: CASSPEGGNTEAFF. The CDR3 DNA reads as TGCGCCAGCAGCCCCGAAGGGGGGAACACTGAAGCTTTCTTT.

The chain recombines TRBV4-3 with TRBJ2-1, with TRBD1 matching over 7 bases. V lost 4 bases to trimming and J lost 5 bases; unmatched junction nucleotides: 8. The V gene's germline CDR1 is LGHNA and CDR2 YSLEER. The CDR3 covers 15 residues. DNA of the CDR3: TGCGCCAGCAGCCGAGACCCGGGACAGAACAATGAGCAGTTCTTC. Protein product: CASSRDPGQNNEQFF.